This TCR beta chain was profiled in a study of T cell repertoires in cytomegalovirus infection. Study information: A matching HLA type, together with CMV infection, was signaled by public TCR beta signatures.

General study results and limits: Dominating the ex vivo response were TCR beta clonotypes that were CMV-specific and HLA-C-restricted.

As for this clonotype: The antigen is not known.

TCRdb reprocessed the reads with MiXCR, giving one entry per CDR3 protein. This sample yields more than 650,000 distinct CDR3 sequences, of which about a third are seen a single time; 2.5% to 3% belongs to the top ten. This CDR3 contains 17 residues. Germline V gene data show CDR1 as MGHRA and CDR2 as YSYEKL. The V end was cut by 3 bases, the J end by 10 bases, with 22 bases between. The sequenced material came from PBMCs. The sequence was obtained from a human donor in good health (CMV status not recorded). Some clones in this sample may be carry-over from other donors' samples. The chain uses TRBV4-1 and TRBJ1-6; TRBD1 might be the D (5 bases). Here the CDR3 reads CASSHRDADLLGSPLHF. The DNA of the CDR3 is TGCGCCAGCAGCCACCGGGACGCCGACCTCCTGGGCTCACCCCTCCACTTT.